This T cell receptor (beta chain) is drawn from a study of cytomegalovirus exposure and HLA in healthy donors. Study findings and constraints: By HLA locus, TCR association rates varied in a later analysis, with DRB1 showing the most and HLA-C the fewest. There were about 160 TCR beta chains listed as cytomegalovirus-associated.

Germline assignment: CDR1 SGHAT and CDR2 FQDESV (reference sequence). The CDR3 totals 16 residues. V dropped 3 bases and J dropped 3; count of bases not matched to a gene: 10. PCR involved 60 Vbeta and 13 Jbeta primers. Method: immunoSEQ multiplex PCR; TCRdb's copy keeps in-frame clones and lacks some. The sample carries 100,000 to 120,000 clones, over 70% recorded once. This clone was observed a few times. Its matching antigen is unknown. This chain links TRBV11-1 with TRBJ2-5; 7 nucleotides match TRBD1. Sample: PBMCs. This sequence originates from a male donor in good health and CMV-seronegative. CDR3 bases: TGTGCCAGCAGCTTTAATTCCGGGACAGAGGAAGAGACCCAGTACTTC. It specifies CASSFNSGTEEETQYF.